This paragraph covers one TCR beta chain sequence. It lacks a known antigen. No qualities accompany the bases; no much larger clone lies one base away. The trial excluded patients who had a history of autoimmune disease or who were on systemic immunosuppression. Peripheral blood for TCR sequencing was collected from all dose cohorts at baseline, on cycle 4 day 1, and on cycle 7 day 1. Samples came from an open-label, multicenter, first-in-human phase I dose-escalation trial of ivuxolimab. Adults with locally advanced or metastatic melanoma, renal cell, hepatocellular, or head and neck squamous cell carcinoma were enrolled in the trial. Before TCR sequencing, CD4+ and CD8+ T cells were separately sorted from peripheral blood. V sheds 6 bases and J sheds 8 bases, leaving 8 bases between their ends. The germline V gene supplies CDR1 MNHNS and CDR2 SASEGT. Including cysteine and phenylalanine, the CDR3 has 11 amino acids. This entry keeps only the CDR3 DNA: 33 bases, framed from base 1.

The data stem from a study of OX40 agonist ivuxolimab in advanced cancers. Regarding the study in general: Ivuxolimab, which targeted the costimulatory receptor OX40 (CD134), was an agonistic, fully human IgG2 monoclonal antibody. Three dose-escalation patients achieved partial responses, one with hepatocellular carcinoma and two with cutaneous melanoma. The paper covers the monotherapy dose-escalation part of the phase I ivuxolimab trial, which included N ≈ 50 patients. Of the roughly 52 dose-escalation patients, hepatocellular carcinoma was present in around 20, melanoma in roughly 15, renal cell carcinoma in 9 and head and neck cancer in 9. Patients were allowed to have had prior anti-PD-1, anti-PD-L1 or anti-CTLA-4 therapy, and 30% to 50% of the dose-escalation patients had previously received checkpoint inhibitors. Intravenous ivuxolimab was administered to patients every 2 weeks at six dose levels: 0.01, 0.1, 0.3, 1.5, 3 and 10 mg/kg. In the dose-escalation cohort, 75% to 85% of patients were male, and the mean age was 60 years with a range of roughly 23 to 90. The point of sequencing TCRbeta in the periphery was to test whether ivuxolimab changed TCR sequence diversity and drove clonal T-cell expansion. Findings and caveats that apply to the study as a whole: At doses from 0.1 to 3.0 mg/kg, clonal expansion was seen in both CD4+ and CD8+ blood T cells between baseline and week 6. On average, CD8+ T cells showed more expanded clones than CD4+ T cells after ivuxolimab. Which antigens the clonally expanded peripheral T cells were specific for was not determined. In the 0.1-3.0 mg/kg groups, partial responders were among the patients with the lowest normalized peripheral clonal expansion, particularly in CD8+ T cells. Low levels of normalized T-cell clonal expansion were also seen in some patients who did not respond.

Genomic DNA was extracted from sorted cells for sequencing of the TCRbeta CDR3 region. TCRbeta CDR3 regions were sequenced using the immunoSEQ Assay. Entries here come from immuneACCESS through TCRdb and include only in-frame sequences with V and J called. Some clones fail to appear in such tables; in the studies checked, an unresolved V gene covers under half of the shortfall, and the cause of the remainder is unknown. The table for this sample lists about 80,000 clones; roughly nine tenths of them were counted only once. The ten largest account for around 0.69% of the sample. The sequenced sample was CD4+ or CD8+ T cells sorted from blood, obtained in a trial of the OX40 agonist ivuxolimab. The chain is encoded by TRBV6-1 joined to TRBJ2-1; TRBD1 is perhaps the D gene, given 6 matching bases. The TCR sequence derives from an adult with an advanced solid tumor such as melanoma, head and neck, liver or kidney cancer. The CDR3 amino acid sequence is: CASSRGYEQFF. In nucleotide form, the sequence is TGTGCCAGCAGCAGGGGATATGAGCAGTTCTTC.